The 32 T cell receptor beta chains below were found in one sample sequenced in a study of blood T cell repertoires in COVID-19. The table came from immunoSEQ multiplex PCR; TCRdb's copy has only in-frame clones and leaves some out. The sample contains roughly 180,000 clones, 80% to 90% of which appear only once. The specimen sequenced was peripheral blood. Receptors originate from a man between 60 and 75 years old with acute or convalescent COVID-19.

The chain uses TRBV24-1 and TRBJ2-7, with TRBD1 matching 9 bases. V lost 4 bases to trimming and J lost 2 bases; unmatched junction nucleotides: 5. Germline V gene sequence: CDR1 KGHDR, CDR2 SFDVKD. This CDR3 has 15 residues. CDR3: CATSDPGQGPYEQYF. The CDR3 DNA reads TGTGCCACCAGTGACCCGGGACAGGGACCCTACGAGCAGTACTTC.

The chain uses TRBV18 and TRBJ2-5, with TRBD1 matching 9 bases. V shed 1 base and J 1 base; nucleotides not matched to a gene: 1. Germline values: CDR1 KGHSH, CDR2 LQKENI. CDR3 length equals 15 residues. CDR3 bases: TGTGCCAGCTCACCACAACAGGGGGCCCAAGAGACCCAGTACTTC. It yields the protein CASSPQQGAQETQYF. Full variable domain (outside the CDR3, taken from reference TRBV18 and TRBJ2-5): NAGVMQNPRHLVRRRGQEARLRCSPMKGHSHVYWYRQLPEEGLKFMVYLQKENIIDESGMPKERFSAEFPKEGPSILRIQQVVRGDSAAYFCASSPQQGAQETQYFGPGTRLLVL.

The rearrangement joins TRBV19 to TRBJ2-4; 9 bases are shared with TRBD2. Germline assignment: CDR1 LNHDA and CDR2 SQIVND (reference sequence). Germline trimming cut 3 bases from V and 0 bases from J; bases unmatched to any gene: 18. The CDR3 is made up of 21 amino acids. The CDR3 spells CASSIGWRGSGRSLAKNIQYF. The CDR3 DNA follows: TGTGCCAGTAGTATCGGCTGGAGGGGTAGCGGGAGATCCCTAGCCAAAAACATTCAGTACTTC.

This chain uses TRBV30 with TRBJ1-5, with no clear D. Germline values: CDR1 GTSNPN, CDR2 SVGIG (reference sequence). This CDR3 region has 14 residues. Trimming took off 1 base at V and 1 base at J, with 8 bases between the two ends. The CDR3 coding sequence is TGTGCCTGGAGTGAGAGGTTCAGCAATCAGCCCCAGCATTTT. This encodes CAWSERFSNQPQHF.

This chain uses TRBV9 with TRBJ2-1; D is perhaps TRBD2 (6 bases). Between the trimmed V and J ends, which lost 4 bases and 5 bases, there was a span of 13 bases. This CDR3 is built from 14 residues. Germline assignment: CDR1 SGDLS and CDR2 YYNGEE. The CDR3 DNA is TGTGCCAGCAGCTTGGGGGGAGCAAACAATGAGCAGTTCTTC. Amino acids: CASSLGGANNEQFF.

CDR3 residues: CASSLRAPQGGQPQHF. The CDR3, as DNA: TGTGCCAGCAGTTTACGGGCCCCTCAGGGTGGTCAGCCCCAGCATTTT. The chain recombines TRBV27 with TRBJ1-5, with D perhaps matching TRBD1 (5 bases). Trimming took 2 bases from V and 6 from J, leaving 17 bases between them. CDR3 size: 16 residues. CDR1 and CDR2 from the germline V gene are MNHEY and SMNVEV (reference sequence).

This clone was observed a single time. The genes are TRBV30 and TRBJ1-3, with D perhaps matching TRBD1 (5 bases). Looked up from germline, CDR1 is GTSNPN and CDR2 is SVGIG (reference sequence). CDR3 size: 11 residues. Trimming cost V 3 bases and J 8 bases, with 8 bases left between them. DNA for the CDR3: TGTGCCTGGAGGGGGGGGGACACCATATATTTT. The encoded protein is CAWRGGDTIYF.

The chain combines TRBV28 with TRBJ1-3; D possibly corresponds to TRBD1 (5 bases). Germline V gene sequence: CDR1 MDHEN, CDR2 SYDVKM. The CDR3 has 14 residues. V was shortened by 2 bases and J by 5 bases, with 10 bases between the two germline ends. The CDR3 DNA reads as TGTGCCAGCAGTTTAGGAGGGGTTCGAAACACCATATATTTT. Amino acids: CASSLGGVRNTIYF.

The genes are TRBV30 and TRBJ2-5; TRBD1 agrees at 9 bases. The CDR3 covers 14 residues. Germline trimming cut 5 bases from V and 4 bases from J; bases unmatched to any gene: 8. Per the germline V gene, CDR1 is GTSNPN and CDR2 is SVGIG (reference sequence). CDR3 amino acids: CAWGPGQGRETQYF. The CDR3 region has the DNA TGTGCCTGGGGTCCGGGACAGGGACGAGAGACCCAGTACTTC.

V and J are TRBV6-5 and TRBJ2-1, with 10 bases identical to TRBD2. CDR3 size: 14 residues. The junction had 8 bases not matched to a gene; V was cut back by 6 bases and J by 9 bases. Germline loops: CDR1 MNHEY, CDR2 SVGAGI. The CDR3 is CASRAGGLRVEQFF. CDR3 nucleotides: TGTGCCAGCAGAGCGGGAGGGTTACGGGTTGAGCAGTTCTTC.

The chain's CDR3 is CASRQGMIFETQYF. Here the CDR3 DNA reads TGCGCCAGCCGCCAGGGTATGATATTCGAGACCCAGTACTTC. This chain links TRBV5-1 with TRBJ2-5; possibly TRBD1 for D (5 bases). The CDR3 is 14 amino acids. The V and J ends lost 7 bases and 5 bases respectively, with 18 bases between them. CDR1 and CDR2 from the germline V gene are SGHRS and YFSETQ.

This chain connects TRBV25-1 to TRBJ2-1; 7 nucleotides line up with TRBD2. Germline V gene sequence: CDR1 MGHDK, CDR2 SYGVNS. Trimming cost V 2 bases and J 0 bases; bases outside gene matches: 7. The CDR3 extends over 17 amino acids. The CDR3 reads CASSEATGGPSYNEQFF. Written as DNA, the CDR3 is TGTGCCAGCAGTGAAGCGACGGGAGGACCCTCCTACAATGAGCAGTTCTTC.

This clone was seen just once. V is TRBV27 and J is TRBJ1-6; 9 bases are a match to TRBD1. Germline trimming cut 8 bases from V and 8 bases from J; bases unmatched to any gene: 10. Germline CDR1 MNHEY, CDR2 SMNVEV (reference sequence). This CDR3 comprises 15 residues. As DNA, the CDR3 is TGTGCCAGCTCCATGGACAGGGGACCTTATTCACCCCTCCACTTT. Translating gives CASSMDRGPYSPLHF.

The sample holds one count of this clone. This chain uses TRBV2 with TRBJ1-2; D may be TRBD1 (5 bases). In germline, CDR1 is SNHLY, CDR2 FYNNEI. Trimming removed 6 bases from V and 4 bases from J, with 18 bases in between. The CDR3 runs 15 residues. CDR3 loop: CASSSGGQGAYGYTF. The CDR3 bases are TGTGCCAGCAGCTCTGGAGGGCAGGGAGCCTATGGCTACACCTTC.

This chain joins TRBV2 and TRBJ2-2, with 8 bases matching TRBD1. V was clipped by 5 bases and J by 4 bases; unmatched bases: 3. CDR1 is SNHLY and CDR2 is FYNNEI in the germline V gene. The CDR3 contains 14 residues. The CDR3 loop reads CASSLGQVTGELFF. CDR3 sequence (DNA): TGTGCCAGCAGTTTGGGACAGGTCACCGGGGAGCTGTTTTTT.

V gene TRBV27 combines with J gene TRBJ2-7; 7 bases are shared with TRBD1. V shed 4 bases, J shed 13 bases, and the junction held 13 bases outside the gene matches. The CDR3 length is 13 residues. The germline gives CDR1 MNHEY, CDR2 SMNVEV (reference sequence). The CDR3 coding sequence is TGTGCCAGCAGTTCCCAAGAGGAACAGGGGAGCTACTTC. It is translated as CASSSQEEQGSYF.

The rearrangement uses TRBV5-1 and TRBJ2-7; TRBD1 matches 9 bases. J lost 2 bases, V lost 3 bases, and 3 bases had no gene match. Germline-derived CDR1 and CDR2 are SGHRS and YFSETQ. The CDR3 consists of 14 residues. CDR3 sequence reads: CASSSGQGTYEQYF. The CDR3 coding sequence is TGCGCCAGCAGCTCGGGACAGGGCACCTACGAGCAGTACTTC.

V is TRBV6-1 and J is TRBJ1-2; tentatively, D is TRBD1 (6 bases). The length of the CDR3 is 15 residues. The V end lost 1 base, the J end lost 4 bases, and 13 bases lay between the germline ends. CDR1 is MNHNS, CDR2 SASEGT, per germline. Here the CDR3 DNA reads TGTGCCAGCAGTGAAGGGTGGGAGGGGGTCTATGGCTACACCTTC. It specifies CASSEGWEGVYGYTF.

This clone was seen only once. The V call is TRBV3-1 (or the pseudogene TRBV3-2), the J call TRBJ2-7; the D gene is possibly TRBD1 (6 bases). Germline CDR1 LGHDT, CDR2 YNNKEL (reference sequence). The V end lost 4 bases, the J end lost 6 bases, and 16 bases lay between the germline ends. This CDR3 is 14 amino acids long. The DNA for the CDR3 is TGTGCCAGCAGCCGAGACGACAGGTACAGCGAGCAGTACTTC. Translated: CASSRDDRYSEQYF.

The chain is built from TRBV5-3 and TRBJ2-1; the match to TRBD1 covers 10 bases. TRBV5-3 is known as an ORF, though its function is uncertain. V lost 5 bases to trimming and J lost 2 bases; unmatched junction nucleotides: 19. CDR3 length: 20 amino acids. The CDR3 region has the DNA TGTGCCAGAAGGATCTGGGACAGGGGATGTATACGGACTCCCTACAATGAGCAGTTCTTC. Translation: CARRIWDRGCIRTPYNEQFF.

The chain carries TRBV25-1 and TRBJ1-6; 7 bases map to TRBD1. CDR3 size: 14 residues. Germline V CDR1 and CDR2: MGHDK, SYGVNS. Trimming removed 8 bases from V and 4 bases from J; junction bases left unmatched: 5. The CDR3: CASRGTAYNSPLHF. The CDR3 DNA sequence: TGTGCCAGCCGCGGGACAGCGTATAATTCACCCCTCCACTTT.

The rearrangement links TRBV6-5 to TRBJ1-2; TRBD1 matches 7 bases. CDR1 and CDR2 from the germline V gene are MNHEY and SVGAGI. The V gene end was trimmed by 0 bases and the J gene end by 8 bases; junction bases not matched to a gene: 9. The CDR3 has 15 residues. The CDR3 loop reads CASSYSGTVTRGYTF. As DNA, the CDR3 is TGTGCCAGCAGTTACTCCGGGACAGTGACCCGGGGCTACACCTTC.

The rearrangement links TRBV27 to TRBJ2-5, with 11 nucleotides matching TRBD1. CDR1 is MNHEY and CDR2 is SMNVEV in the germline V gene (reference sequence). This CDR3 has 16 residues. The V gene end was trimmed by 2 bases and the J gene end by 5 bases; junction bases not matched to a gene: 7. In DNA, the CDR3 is TGTGCCAGCAGTTTAATCGGGACAGGGGGTGGGGAGACCCAGTACTTC. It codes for CASSLIGTGGGETQYF.

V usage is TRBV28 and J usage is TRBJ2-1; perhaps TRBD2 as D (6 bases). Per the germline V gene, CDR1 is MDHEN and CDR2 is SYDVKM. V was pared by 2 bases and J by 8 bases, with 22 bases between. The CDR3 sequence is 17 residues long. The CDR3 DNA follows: TGTGCCAGCAGTTTAGCCGACTGGCGGGACCTTCTGGATGAGCAGTTCTTC. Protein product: CASSLADWRDLLDEQFF.

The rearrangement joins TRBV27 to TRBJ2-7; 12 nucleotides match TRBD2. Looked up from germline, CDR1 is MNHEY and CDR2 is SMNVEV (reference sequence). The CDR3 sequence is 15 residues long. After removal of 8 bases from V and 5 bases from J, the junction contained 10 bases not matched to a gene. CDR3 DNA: TGTGCCAGCGGCACTAGCGGGGGGTGTTACCACGAGCAGTACTTC. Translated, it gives CASGTSGGCYHEQYF.

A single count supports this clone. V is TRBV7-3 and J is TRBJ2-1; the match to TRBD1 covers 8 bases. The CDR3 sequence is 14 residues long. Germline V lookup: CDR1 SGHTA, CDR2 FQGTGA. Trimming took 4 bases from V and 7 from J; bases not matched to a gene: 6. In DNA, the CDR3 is TGTGCCAGCAGCTCAAGGACAGGGACGAATGAGCAGTTCTTC. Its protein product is CASSSRTGTNEQFF.

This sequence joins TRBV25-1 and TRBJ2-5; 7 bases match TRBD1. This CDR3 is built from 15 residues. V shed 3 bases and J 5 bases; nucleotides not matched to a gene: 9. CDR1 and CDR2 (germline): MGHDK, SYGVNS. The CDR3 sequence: CASSDQGQKDETQYF. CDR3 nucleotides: TGTGCCAGCAGTGATCAGGGACAGAAGGACGAGACCCAGTACTTC.

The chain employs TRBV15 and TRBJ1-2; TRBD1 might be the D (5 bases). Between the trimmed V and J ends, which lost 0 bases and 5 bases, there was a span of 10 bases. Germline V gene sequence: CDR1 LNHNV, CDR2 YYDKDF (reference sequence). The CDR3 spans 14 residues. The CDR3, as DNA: TGTGCCACCAGCAGAGATGGGGCGGCTTATGGCTACACCTTC. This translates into CATSRDGAAYGYTF.

The CDR3 protein is CASSFQDRMGNIQYF. As DNA, the CDR3 is TGTGCCAGCAGCTTCCAGGACAGGATGGGAAACATTCAGTACTTC. The chain combines TRBV7-9 with TRBJ2-4; 7 bases are a match to TRBD1. CDR1 is SEHNR, CDR2 FQNEAQ, per germline (reference sequence). The J segment lost 6 bases and the V segment lost 3 bases, leaving 8 bases of the junction unmatched. The CDR3 is made up of 15 amino acids.

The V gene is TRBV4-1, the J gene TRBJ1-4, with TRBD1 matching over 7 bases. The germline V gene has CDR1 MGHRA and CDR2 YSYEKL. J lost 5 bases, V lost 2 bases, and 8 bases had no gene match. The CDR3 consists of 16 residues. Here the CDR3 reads CASSQNPGQQNEKLFF. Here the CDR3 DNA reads TGCGCCAGCAGCCAAAACCCGGGACAGCAGAATGAAAAACTGTTTTTT.

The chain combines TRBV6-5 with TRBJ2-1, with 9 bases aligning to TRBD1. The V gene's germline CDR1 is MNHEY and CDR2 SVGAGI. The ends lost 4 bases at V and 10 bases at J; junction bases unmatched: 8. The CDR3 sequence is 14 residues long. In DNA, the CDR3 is TGTGCCAGCAGTTCCACACAGGGGGCTCGCGAGCAGTTCTTC. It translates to CASSSTQGAREQFF.

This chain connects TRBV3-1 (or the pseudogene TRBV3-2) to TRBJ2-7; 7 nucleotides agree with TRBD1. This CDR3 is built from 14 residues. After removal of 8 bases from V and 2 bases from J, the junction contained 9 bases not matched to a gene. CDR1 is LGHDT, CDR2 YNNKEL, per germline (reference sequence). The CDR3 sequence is CASWDSQTPYEQYF. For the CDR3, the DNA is TGTGCCAGCTGGGACAGCCAAACCCCCTACGAGCAGTACTTC.